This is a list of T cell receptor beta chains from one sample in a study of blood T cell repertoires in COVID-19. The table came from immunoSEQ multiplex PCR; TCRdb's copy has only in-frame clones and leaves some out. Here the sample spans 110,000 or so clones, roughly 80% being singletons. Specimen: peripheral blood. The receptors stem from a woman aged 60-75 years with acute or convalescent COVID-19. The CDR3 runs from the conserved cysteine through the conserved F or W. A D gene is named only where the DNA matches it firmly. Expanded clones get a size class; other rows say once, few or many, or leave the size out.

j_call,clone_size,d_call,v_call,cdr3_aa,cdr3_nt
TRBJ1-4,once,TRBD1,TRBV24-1,CATSVGDRGLENEKLFF,TGTGCCACCAGTGTAGGGGACAGGGGTCTTGAGAATGAAAAACTGTTTTTT
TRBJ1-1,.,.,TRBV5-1,CASSLYSLDTEAFF,TGCGCCAGCAGCTTGTACTCCCTAGACACTGAAGCTTTCTTT
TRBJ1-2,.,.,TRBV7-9,CASLVGGNYGYTF,TGTGCCAGCCTCGTGGGGGGGAACTATGGCTACACCTTC
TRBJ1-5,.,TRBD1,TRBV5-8,CASSRGQGAGQPQHF,TGTGCCAGCAGCCGGGGTCAGGGGGCGGGTCAGCCCCAGCATTTT
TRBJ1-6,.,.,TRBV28,CASSFQGTLSSPLHF,TGTGCCAGCAGTTTTCAGGGAACCCTGAGTTCACCCCTCCACTTT
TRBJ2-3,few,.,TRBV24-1,CASRMLTTDTQYF,TGTGCCTCTAGGATGCTGACTACAGATACGCAGTATTTT
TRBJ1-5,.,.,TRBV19,CASIQQGSNQPQHF,TGTGCCAGTATACAACAGGGAAGCAATCAGCCCCAGCATTTT
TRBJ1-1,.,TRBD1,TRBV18,CASSAGTANTEAFF,TGTGCCAGCTCTGCTGGGACAGCGAACACTGAAGCTTTCTTT
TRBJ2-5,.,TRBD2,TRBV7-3,CASSFLAGTTQETQYF,TGTGCCAGCAGCTTCCTCGCCGGGACTACTCAAGAGACCCAGTACTTC
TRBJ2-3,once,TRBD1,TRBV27,CASSFGTGRTDTQYF,TGTGCCAGCAGTTTTGGGACAGGAAGGACAGATACGCAGTATTTT
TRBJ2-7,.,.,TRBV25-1,CASSEWTGTYEQYF,TGTGCCAGCAGTGAATGGACGGGAACCTACGAGCAGTACTTC
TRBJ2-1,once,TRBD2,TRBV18,CASSPHPLAGGNEQFF,TGTGCCAGCTCACCGCACCCTCTAGCGGGAGGTAATGAGCAGTTCTTC
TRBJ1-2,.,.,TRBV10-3,CAISDLERNYGYTF,TGTGCCATCAGTGACCTCGAACGGAACTATGGCTACACCTTC
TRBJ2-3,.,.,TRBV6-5,CASSSRGAKDTQYF,TGTGCCAGCAGCTCCAGGGGTGCCAAGGATACGCAGTATTTT
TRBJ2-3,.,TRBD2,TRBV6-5,CASSYWAGGRTDTQYF,TGTGCCAGCAGTTACTGGGCCGGGGGGAGGACAGATACGCAGTATTTT
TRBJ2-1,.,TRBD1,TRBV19,CATTRTGAFYNEQFF,TGTGCCACCACGCGGACAGGAGCCTTTTACAATGAGCAGTTCTTC
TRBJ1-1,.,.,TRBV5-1,CASSASGYTEAFF,TGCGCCAGCAGCGCCTCAGGGTACACTGAAGCTTTCTTT
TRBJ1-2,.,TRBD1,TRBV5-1,CASSLAEDRVGGYTF,TGCGCCAGCAGCTTGGCCGAGGACAGGGTGGGTGGCTACACCTTC
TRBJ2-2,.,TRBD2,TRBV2,CATSTSGGGELFF,TGTGCCACTTCGACTAGCGGCGGCGGGGAGCTGTTTTTT
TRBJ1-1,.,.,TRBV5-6,CASEAQGNTEAFF,TGTGCCAGCGAGGCACAGGGGAACACTGAAGCTTTCTTT
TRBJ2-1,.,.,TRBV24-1,CATSDPGSSYNEQFF,TGTGCCACCAGTGATCCCGGGTCCTCCTACAATGAGCAGTTCTTC
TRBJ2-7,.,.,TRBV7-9,CASSSTGTTWREQYF,TGTGCCAGCAGTTCAACAGGGACCACCTGGCGCGAGCAGTACTTC
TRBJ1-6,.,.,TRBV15,CATSRLSDNSPLHF,TGTGCCACCAGCAGACTTAGTGATAATTCACCCCTCCACTTT
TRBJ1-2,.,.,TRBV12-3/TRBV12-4,CASRGEGVGYTF,TGTGCCAGCAGGGGCGAGGGGGTAGGCTACACCTTC
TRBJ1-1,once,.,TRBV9,CASSLRPDPNTEAFF,TGTGCCAGCTCACTCAGGCCGGATCCGAACACTGAAGCTTTCTTT
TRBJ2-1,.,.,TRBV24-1,CATSPGRSGNEQFF,TGTGCCACCAGTCCCGGTCGTTCGGGGAATGAGCAGTTCTTC
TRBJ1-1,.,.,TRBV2,CARGAAMKNTEAFF,TGTGCCAGGGGGGCGGCCATGAAAAACACTGAAGCTTTCTTT
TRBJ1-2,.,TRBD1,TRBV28,CASSLTPTGKYGYTF,TGTGCCAGCAGTCTCACTCCGACAGGGAAGTATGGCTACACCTTC
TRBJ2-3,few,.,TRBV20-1,CSARTGSTQYF,TGCAGTGCTAGAACAGGGAGTACGCAGTATTTT
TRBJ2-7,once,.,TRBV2,CASSGAVTYEQYF,TGTGCCAGCAGTGGGGCAGTAACCTACGAGCAGTACTTC
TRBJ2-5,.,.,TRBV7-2,CASSPGGLKVETQYF,TGTGCCAGCAGCCCAGGGGGACTTAAAGTCGAGACCCAGTACTTC
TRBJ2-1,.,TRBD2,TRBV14,CASSQKTSGSQNEQFF,TGTGCCAGCAGCCAAAAAACAAGCGGGAGTCAGAATGAGCAGTTCTTC
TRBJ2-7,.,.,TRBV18,CASSPSQGTYEQYF,TGTGCCAGCTCACCTTCACAGGGCACCTACGAGCAGTACTTC
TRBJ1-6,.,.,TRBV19,CASKVEGENWSPLHF,TGTGCCAGTAAGGTCGAGGGAGAAAATTGGTCACCCCTCCACTTT
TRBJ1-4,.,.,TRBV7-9,CASSLARNNEKLFF,TGTGCCAGCAGCTTGGCCAGGAATAATGAAAAACTGTTTTTT
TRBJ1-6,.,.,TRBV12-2,CASRFRGSSSPLHF,TGTGCAAGTCGCTTTAGGGGCTCTAGTTCACCCCTCCACTTT
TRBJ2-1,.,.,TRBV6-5,CASSDSGGGVNEQFF,TGTGCCAGCAGCGACAGCGGCGGCGGGGTCAATGAGCAGTTCTTC
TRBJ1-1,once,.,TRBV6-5,CASSLQGNTEAFF,TGTGCCAGCAGCCTACAGGGGAACACTGAAGCTTTCTTT
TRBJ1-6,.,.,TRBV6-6,CASSYGSGFAPLHF,TGTGCCAGCAGTTACGGGTCGGGTTTTGCACCCCTCCACTTT
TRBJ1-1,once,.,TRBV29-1,CSVSGFGMNTEAFF,TGCAGCGTTTCGGGTTTCGGCATGAACACTGAAGCTTTCTTT
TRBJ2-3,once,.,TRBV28,CASSLRGIGADTQYF,TGTGCCAGCAGCCTACGCGGGATTGGAGCAGATACGCAGTATTTT
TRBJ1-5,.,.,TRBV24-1,CATSDSGIQPQHF,TGTGCCACCAGTGATTCCGGGATTCAGCCCCAGCATTTT
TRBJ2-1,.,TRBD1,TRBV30,CARDQTGVEQFF,TGTGCCCGCGACCAAACAGGGGTGGAGCAGTTCTTC
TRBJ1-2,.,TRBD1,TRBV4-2,CASSKATGPANYGYTF,TGTGCCAGCAGCAAAGCGACAGGGCCTGCTAACTATGGCTACACCTTC
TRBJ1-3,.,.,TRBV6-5,CASRATGGSGNTIYF,TGTGCCAGCAGAGCGACAGGCGGCTCTGGAAACACCATATATTTT
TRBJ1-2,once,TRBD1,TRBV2,CASAAEQGPYGYTF,TGTGCCAGCGCCGCGGAACAGGGGCCCTATGGCTACACCTTC
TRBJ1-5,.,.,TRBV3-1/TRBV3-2,CASSQESGLLARQPQHF,TGTGCCAGCAGCCAAGAATCTGGTCTGTTGGCTAGGCAGCCCCAGCATTTT
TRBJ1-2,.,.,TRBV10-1,CASSDHLSPGGYTF,TGCGCCAGCAGTGACCACCTCTCCCCGGGGGGCTACACCTTC
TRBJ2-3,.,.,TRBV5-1,CASSGASGADTQYF,TGCGCCAGCTCGGGGGCTAGCGGCGCAGATACGCAGTATTTT
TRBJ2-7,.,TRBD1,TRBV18,CASSTTGGYEQYF,TGTGCCAGCTCAACGACAGGGGGCTACGAGCAGTACTTC
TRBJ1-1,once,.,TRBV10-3,CAITSREPNTEAFF,TGTGCCATCACGTCCCGGGAGCCGAACACTGAAGCTTTCTTT
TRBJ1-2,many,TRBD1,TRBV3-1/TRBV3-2,CASTSTGDRYGYTF,TGTGCCAGCACCTCGACAGGGGATCGGTATGGCTACACCTTC
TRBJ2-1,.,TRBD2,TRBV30,CAATGGGSYNEQFF,TGTGCTGCGACCGGCGGGGGAAGCTACAATGAGCAGTTCTTC
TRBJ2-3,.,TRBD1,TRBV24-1,CATSDSRQGATDTQYF,TGTGCCACCAGTGATTCGAGACAGGGGGCCACAGATACGCAGTATTTT
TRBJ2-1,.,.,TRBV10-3,CAISESRYNEQFF,TGTGCCATCAGTGAGTCGAGGTACAATGAGCAGTTCTTC
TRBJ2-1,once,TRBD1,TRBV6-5,CASRRTGSVSEQFF,TGTGCCAGCAGACGGACAGGGTCGGTCAGTGAGCAGTTCTTC
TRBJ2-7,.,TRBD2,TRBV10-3,CAISPGGASYEQYF,TGTGCCATCAGCCCGGGAGGGGCCTCCTACGAGCAGTACTTC
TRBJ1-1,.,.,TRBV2,CASSVENGYTEAFF,TGTGCCAGCAGTGTTGAAAACGGGTACACTGAAGCTTTCTTT
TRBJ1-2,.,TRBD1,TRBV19,CASSMSQGAGGYTF,TGTGCCAGTAGTATGAGTCAGGGGGCCGGTGGCTACACCTTC